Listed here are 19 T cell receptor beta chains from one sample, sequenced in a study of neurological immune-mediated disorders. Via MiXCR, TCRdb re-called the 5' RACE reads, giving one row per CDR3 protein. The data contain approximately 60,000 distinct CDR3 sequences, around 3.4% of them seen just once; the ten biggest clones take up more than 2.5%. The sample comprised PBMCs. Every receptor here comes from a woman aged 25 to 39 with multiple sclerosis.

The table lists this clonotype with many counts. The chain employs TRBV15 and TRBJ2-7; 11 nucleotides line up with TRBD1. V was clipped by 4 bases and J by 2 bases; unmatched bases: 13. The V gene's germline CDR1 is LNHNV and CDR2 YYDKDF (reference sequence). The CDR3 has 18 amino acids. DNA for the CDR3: TGTGCCACCAGCATCCGTGGGGTACCGGGACAGGGGGCCTACGAGCAGTACTTC. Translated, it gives CATSIRGVPGQGAYEQYF.

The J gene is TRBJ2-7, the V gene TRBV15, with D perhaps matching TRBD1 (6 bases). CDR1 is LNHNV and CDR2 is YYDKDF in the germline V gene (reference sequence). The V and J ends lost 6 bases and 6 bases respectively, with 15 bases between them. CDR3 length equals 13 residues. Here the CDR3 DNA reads TGTGCCACCAGTTTAGACGGACAGCTCGAGCAGTACTTC. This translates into CATSLDGQLEQYF.

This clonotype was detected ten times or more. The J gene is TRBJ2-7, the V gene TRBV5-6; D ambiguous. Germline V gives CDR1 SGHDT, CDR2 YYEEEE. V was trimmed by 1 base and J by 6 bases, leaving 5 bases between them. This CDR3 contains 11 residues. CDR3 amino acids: CASSLRFEQYF. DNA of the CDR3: TGTGCCAGCAGCTTGCGGTTCGAGCAGTACTTC.

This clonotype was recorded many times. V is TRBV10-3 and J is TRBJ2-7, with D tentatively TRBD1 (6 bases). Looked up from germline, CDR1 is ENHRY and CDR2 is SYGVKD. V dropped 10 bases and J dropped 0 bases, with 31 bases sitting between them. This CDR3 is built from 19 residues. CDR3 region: CATVDSTRVTDSNSYEQYF. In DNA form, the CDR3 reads TGTGCCACCGTCGACTCGACCCGGGTGACGGACAGCAACTCCTACGAGCAGTACTTC.

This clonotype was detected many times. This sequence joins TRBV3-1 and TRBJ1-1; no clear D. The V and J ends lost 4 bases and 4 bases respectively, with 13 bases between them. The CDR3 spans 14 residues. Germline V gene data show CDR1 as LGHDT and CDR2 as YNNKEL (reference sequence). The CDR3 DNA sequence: TGTGCCAGCAGCCTCCGGGAGAGCGGCACTGAAGCTTTCTTT. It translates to CASSLRESGTEAFF.

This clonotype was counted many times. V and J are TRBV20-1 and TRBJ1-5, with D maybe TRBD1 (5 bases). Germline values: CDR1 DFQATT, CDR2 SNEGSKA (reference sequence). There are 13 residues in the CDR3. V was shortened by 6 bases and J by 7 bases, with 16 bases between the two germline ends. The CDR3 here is CSAMAGGVQPQHF. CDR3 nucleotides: TGCAGTGCCATGGCGGGGGGGGTGCAGCCCCAGCATTTT.

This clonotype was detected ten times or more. In DNA, the CDR3 is TGCAGTGCTACCGGGAAGAGGGGGAACAATGAGCAGTTCTTC. Translation gives CSATGKRGNNEQFF. This chain connects TRBV20-1 to TRBJ2-1; the D gene is possibly TRBD1 (6 bases). The V gene's germline CDR1 is DFQATT and CDR2 SNEGSKA (reference sequence). This CDR3 has 14 amino acids. Between the trimmed V and J ends, which lost 4 bases and 5 bases, there was a span of 15 bases.

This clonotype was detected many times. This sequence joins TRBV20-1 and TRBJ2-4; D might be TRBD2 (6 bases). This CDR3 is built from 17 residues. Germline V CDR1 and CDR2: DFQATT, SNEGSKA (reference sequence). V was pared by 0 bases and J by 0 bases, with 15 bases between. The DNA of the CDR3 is TGCAGTGCTAGAGAGTCACGGGGGACCCTAGCCAAAAACATTCAGTACTTC. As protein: CSARESRGTLAKNIQYF.

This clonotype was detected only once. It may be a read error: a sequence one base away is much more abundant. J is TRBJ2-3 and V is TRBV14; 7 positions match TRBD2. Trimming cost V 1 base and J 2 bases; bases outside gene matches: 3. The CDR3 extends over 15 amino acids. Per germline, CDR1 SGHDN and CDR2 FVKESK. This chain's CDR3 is CASSQGTRITDTQYF. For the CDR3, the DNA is TGTGCCAGCAGCCAAGGGACTAGAATCACAGATACGCAGTATTTT.

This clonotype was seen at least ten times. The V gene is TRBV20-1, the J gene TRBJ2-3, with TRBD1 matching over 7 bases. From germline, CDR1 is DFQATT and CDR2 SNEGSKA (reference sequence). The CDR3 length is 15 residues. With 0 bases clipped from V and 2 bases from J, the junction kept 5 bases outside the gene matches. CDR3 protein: CSAREKGQYTDTQYF. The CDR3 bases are TGCAGTGCTAGAGAAAAGGGACAGTACACAGATACGCAGTATTTT.

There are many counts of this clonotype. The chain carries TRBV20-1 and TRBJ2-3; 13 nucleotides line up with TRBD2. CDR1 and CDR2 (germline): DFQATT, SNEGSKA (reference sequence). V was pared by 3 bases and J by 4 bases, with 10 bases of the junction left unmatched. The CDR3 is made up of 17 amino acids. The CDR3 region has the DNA TGCAGTGCTAGGAACCCGACTAGCGGGAGGAACGCAGATACGCAGTATTTT. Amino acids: CSARNPTSGRNADTQYF.

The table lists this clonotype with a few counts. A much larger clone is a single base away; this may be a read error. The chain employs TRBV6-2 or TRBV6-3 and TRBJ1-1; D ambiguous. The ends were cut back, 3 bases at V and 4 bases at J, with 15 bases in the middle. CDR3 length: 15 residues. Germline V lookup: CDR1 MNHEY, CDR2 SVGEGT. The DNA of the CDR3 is TGTGCCAGCAGTTATGGCGGAAATTCCCTCACTGAAGCTTTCTTT. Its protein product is CASSYGGNSLTEAFF.

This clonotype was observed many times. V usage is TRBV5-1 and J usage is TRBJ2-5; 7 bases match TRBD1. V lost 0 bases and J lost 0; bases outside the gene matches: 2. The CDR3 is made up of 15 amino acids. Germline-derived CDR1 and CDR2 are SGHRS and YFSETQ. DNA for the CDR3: TGCGCCAGCAGCTTGGTGGGACAGAACCAAGAGACCCAGTACTTC. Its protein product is CASSLVGQNQETQYF.

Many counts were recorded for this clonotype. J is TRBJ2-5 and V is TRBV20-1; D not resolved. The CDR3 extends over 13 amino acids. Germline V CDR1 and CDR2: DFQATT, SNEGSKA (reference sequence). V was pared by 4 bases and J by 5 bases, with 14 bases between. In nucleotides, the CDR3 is TGCAGTGCTACTCGGACCGTGGGTGAGACCCAGTACTTC. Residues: CSATRTVGETQYF.

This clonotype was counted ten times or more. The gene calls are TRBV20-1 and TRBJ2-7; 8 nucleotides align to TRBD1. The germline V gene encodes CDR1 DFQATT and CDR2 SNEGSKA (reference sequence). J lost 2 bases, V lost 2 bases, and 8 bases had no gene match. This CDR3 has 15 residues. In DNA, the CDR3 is TGCAGTGCTAGAACAGACAGGGGAAGAGCCTACGAGCAGTACTTC. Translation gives CSARTDRGRAYEQYF.

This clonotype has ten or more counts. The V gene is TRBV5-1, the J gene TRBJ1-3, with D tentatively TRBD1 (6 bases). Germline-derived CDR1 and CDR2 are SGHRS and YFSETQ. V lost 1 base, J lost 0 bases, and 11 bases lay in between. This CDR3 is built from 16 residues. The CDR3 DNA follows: TGCGCCAGCAGCTTGTGGACAGTAAGCTCTGGAAACACCATATATTTT. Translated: CASSLWTVSSGNTIYF. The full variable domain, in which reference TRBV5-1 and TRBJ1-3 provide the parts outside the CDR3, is KAGVTQTPRYLIKTRGQQVTLSCSPISGHRSVSWYQQTPGQGLQFLFEYFSETQRNKGNFPGRFSGRQFSNSRSEMNVSTLELGDSALYLCASSLWTVSSGNTIYFGEGSWLTVV.

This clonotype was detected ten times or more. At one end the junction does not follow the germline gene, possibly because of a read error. CDR3 DNA: TGTGCCATCAGTGAAAGAGAGAAGAGTCAGCCCCAGAATTTT. Residues: CAISEREKSQPQNF. V and J are TRBV10-3 and TRBJ1-5; D not certain. Germline V lookup: CDR1 ENHRY, CDR2 SYGVKD. This CDR3 comprises 14 residues.

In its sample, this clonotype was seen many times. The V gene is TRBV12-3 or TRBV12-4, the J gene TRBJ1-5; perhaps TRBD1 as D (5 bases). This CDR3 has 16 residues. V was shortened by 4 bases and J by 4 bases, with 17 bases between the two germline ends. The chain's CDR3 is CASSSMQGNGNQPQHF. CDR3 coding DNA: TGTGCCAGCAGTTCCATGCAGGGAAATGGGAATCAGCCCCAGCATTTT.

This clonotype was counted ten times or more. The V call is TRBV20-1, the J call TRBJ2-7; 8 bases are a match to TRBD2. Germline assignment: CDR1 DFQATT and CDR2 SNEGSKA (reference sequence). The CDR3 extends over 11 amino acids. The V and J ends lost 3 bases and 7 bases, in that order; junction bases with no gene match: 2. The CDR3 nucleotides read TGCAGTGCTAGTTCGGGGGGGGAGCAGTACTTC. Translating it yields CSASSGGEQYF.